The 13 T cell receptor beta chains below all came from one sample that was sequenced in a study of cytomegalovirus exposure and HLA in healthy donors. Amplification used 60 Vbeta primers and 13 Jbeta primers. Data came from immunoSEQ multiplex PCR; TCRdb stores just in-frame clones and leaves some out. The table has 74,000 or so clones, around 80% seen once. Input material: PBMCs. Receptors originate from a man between 45 and 60 years old in good health and CMV-seropositive.

The chain is built from TRBV7-2 and TRBJ2-3; TRBD2 matches at 7 bases. With V trimmed by 3 bases and J by 4 bases, 7 bases remained unmatched. Germline V gene sequence: CDR1 SGHTA, CDR2 FQGNSA. The CDR3 length is 15 residues. CDR3 bases: TGTGCCAGCAGCTTGGAAACGGGGGGAGCAGATACGCAGTATTTT. It encodes CASSLETGGADTQYF.

The genes are TRBV5-1 and TRBJ2-3; 10 bases are shared with TRBD2. V gave up 4 bases and J gave up 1 base; unmatched junction bases: 3. Germline values: CDR1 SGHRS, CDR2 YFSETQ. The CDR3 is 15 amino acids. CDR3: CASSPGTSGTDTQYF. CDR3 nucleotide sequence: TGCGCCAGCAGCCCGGGGACTAGCGGCACAGATACGCAGTATTTT.

The chain recombines TRBV7-8 with TRBJ2-3; 7 nucleotides line up with TRBD2. This CDR3 is 16 amino acids long. Germline V gene lookup returns CDR1 SGHVS and CDR2 FQNEAQ. V gave up 5 bases and J gave up 4 bases; unmatched junction bases: 12. The DNA of the CDR3 is TGTGCCAGCAGCCAATCAGAGCGGGACGGGGCAGATACGCAGTATTTT. Residues: CASSQSERDGADTQYF. Combining the CDR3 with reference TRBV7-8 and TRBJ2-3 gives the whole variable domain GAGVSQSPRYKVAKRGQDVALRCDPISGHVSLFWYQQALGQGPEFLTYFQNEAQLDKSGLPSDRFFAERPEGSVSTLKIQRTQQEDSAVYLCASSQSERDGADTQYFGPGTRLTVL.

The V call is TRBV5-1, the J call TRBJ2-1, with D tentatively TRBD2 (5 bases). V was clipped by 0 bases and J by 8 bases, with 9 bases between them. This CDR3 has 13 residues. Germline CDR1 reads SGHRS; CDR2 reads YFSETQ. CDR3 nucleotide sequence: TGCGCCAGCAGCTTGGCCGCTAGCTATGAGCAGTTCTTC. Its protein is CASSLAASYEQFF.

This chain uses TRBV11-3 with TRBJ2-2; 8 nucleotides match TRBD2. Germline V gene lookup returns CDR1 SGHNT and CDR2 YENEEA. The CDR3 loop spans 16 amino acids. The V segment lost 5 bases and the J segment 4 bases; nucleotides outside the gene matches: 9. Written as DNA, the CDR3 is TGTGCCAGCAGCAGTGTAGCGGGAACGGTCACCGGGGAGCTGTTTTTT. Translated, it gives CASSSVAGTVTGELFF.

The rearrangement uses TRBV30 and TRBJ2-3; the D gene is possibly TRBD2 (5 bases). CDR1 is GTSNPN and CDR2 is SVGIG in the germline V gene (reference sequence). V was pared by 0 bases and J by 8 bases, with 9 bases between. The CDR3 has 12 amino acids. In DNA, the CDR3 is TGTGCCTGGAGTGTGACCCGGGGTACGCAGTATTTT. It specifies CAWSVTRGTQYF. Filled out from reference TRBV30 and TRBJ2-3, the complete variable domain reads SQTIHQWPATLVQPVGSPLSLECTVEGTSNPNLYWYRQAAGRGLQLLFYSVGIGQISSEVPQNLSASRPQDRQFILSSKKLLLSDSGFYLCAWSVTRGTQYFGPGTRLTVL.

The table lists this clone with a count of one. The CDR3 is CASSRETGSNQPQHF. The DNA for the CDR3 is TGTGCCAGCAGCCGAGAGACGGGTAGCAATCAGCCCCAGCATTTT. The chain uses TRBV7-9 and TRBJ1-5, with D unresolved. Germline loops: CDR1 SEHNR, CDR2 FQNEAQ (reference sequence). V dropped 5 bases and J dropped 0 bases, with 11 bases sitting between them. The CDR3 is made up of 15 amino acids.

This rearrangement joins TRBV9 to TRBJ2-1, with 9 bases aligning to TRBD1. With 4 bases clipped from V and 3 bases from J, the junction kept 5 bases outside the gene matches. CDR3 size: 15 residues. Germline CDR1 is SGDLS and CDR2 is YYNGEE. The CDR3 DNA reads TGTGCCAGCAGCCCGGACAGGGGAGGCTACAATGAGCAGTTCTTC. Encoded protein: CASSPDRGGYNEQFF.

The rearrangement joins TRBV4-2 to TRBJ2-1; no clear D gene. The CDR3 consists of 11 residues. Germline values: CDR1 LGHNA, CDR2 YNFKEQ. Trimming removed 1 base from V and 10 bases from J, with 5 bases in between. The CDR3 sequence is CASSQVAEQFF. For the CDR3, the DNA is TGTGCCAGCAGCCAAGTCGCGGAGCAGTTCTTC.

The chain has TRBV5-1 and TRBJ2-7; D might be TRBD2 (6 bases). V lost 7 bases, J lost 3 bases, and 11 bases lay in between. Germline lookup yields CDR1 SGHRS and CDR2 YFSETQ. This CDR3 is built from 12 residues. The CDR3 bases are TGCGCCAGCGGGATGGGAGGCTACGAGCAGTACTTC. Amino acid sequence: CASGMGGYEQYF.

The table lists this clone with a few counts. This sequence joins TRBV4-1 and TRBJ1-5, with unresolved D. The CDR3 runs to 15 residues. The germline V gene encodes CDR1 MGHRA and CDR2 YSYEKL. V was clipped by 1 base and J by 2 bases, with 9 bases between them. This CDR3 is CASSQGGLRNQPQHF. CDR3 DNA: TGCGCCAGCAGCCAAGGAGGGCTCCGCAATCAGCCCCAGCATTTT.

This clone was observed a handful of times. This rearrangement joins TRBV6-5 to TRBJ2-1, with D hard to call. The CDR3 spans 13 residues. Trimming took off 4 bases at V and 6 bases at J, with 10 bases between the two ends. The germline gives CDR1 MNHEY, CDR2 SVGAGI. Written as DNA, the CDR3 is TGTGCCAGCAGTTCGGCGGTTGGCAATGAGCAGTTCTTC. This translates into CASSSAVGNEQFF.

The CDR3 DNA reads as TGCGCCAGCCGTTCGACAGGGTACCAAGAGACCCAGTACTTC. Translated, it gives CASRSTGYQETQYF. This chain connects TRBV5-1 to TRBJ2-5, with TRBD1 matching over 7 bases. The germline V gene encodes CDR1 SGHRS and CDR2 YFSETQ. The CDR3 spans 14 residues. J gave up 0 bases and V 7 bases, and 6 bases lay outside the gene matches.